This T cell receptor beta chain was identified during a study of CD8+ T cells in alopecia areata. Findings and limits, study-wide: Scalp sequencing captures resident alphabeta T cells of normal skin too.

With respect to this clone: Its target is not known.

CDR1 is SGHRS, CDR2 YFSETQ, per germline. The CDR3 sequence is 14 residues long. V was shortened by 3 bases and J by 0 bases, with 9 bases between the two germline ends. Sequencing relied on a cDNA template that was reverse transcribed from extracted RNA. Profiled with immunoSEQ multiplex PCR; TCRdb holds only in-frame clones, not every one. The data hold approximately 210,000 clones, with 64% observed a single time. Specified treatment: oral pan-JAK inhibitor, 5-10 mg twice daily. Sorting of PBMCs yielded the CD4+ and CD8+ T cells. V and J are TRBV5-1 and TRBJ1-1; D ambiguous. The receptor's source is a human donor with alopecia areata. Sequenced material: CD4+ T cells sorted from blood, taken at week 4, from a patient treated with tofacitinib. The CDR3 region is CASSSGRMNTEAFF. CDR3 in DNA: TGCGCCAGCAGCTCCGGAAGGATGAACACTGAAGCTTTCTTT.